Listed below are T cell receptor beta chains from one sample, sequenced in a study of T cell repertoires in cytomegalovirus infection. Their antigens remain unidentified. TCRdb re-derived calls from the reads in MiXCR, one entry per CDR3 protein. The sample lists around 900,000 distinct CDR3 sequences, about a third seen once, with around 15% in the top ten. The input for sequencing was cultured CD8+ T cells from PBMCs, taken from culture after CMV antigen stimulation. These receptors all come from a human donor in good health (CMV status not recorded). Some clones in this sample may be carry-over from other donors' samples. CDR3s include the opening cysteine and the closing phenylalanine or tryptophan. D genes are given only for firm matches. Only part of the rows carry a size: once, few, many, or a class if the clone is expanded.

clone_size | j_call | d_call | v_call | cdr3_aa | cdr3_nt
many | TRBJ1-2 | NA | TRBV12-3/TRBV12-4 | CASRTRDGYTF | TGTGCCAGCAGGACGCGGGATGGCTACACCTTC
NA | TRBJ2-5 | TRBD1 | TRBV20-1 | CSARTGQGRQETQYF | TGCAGTGCTAGAACCGGACAGGGTAGACAAGAGACCCAGTACTTC
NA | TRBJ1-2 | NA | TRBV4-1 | CASSRGLGDYGYTF | TGCGCCAGCAGTCGGGGATTGGGGGACTATGGCTACACCTTC
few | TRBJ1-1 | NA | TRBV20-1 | CSASDGPNTEAFF | TGCAGTGCTTCGGACGGACCGAACACTGAAGCTTTCTTT
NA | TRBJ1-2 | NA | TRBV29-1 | CSVVGILGGYGYTF | TGCAGCGTTGTGGGGATTCTAGGCGGCTATGGCTACACCTTC
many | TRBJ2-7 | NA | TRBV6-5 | CASSYSGGSYEQYF | TGTGCCAGCAGTTACTCTGGCGGATCCTACGAGCAGTACTTC
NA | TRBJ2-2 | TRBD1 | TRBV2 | CASTKDRPANTGELFF | TGTGCCAGCACCAAGGACAGGCCCGCGAACACCGGGGAGCTGTTTTTT
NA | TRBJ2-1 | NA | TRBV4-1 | CASSPLGAITHNEQFF | TGCGCCAGCAGCCCTCTGGGGGCCATAACCCACAATGAGCAGTTCTTC
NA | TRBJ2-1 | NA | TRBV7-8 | CASSLPGAPEEQFF | TGTGCCAGCAGCTTACCGGGGGCCCCGGAAGAGCAGTTCTTC
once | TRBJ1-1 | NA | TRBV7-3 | CANSLIRRGGTEAFF | TGTGCCAACAGCTTAATCCGGAGGGGAGGTACTGAAGCTTTCTTT
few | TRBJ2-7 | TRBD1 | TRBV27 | CASSLTGGSSYEQYF | TGTGCCAGCAGTCTGACAGGGGGATCCTCCTACGAGCAGTACTTC
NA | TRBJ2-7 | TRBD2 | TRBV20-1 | CSVTQLAGSRGEQYF | TGCAGTGTTACTCAACTAGCGGGGAGCCGGGGCGAGCAGTACTTC
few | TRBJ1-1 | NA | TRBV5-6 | CASSLEPGETEAFF | TGTGCCAGCAGCTTGGAGCCAGGGGAGACTGAAGCTTTCTTT
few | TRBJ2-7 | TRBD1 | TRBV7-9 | CASSSPRDRGYEQYF | TGTGCCAGCAGCTCTCCCCGGGACAGGGGGTACGAGCAGTACTTC
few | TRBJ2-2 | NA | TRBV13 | CASSLGLAYATGELFF | TGTGCCAGCAGCTTAGGGCTGGCCTATGCCACCGGGGAGCTGTTTTTT
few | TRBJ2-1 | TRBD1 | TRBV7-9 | CASSLGTALREFF | TGTGCCAGCAGCCTCGGGACAGCGTTAAGGGAGTTCTTC
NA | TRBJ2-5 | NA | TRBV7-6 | CASSLKGAGLSQETQYF | TGTGCCAGCAGCTTAAAAGGGGCAGGGCTCTCCCAAGAGACCCAGTACTTC
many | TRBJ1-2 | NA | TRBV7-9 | CASSLSPDKGVNYGYTF | TGTGCCAGCAGCTTATCCCCCGATAAAGGGGTCAACTATGGCTACACCTTC
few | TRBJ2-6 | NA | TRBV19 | CAGSLSSGANVLTF | TGTGCCGGTAGTCTAAGCTCTGGGGCCAACGTCCTGACTTTC
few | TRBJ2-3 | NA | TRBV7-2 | CASTRGGGLDTQYF | TGTGCCAGCACTCGTGGGGGGGGCCTAGATACGCAGTATTTT
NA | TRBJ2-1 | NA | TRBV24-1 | CATSESGAYNEQFF | TGTGCCACCAGTGAATCCGGGGCCTACAATGAGCAGTTCTTC
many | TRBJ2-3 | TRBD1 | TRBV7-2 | CASSLAWDRVTDTQYF | TGTGCCAGCAGCTTAGCCTGGGACAGGGTCACAGATACGCAGTATTTT
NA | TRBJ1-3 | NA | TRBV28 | CASKGWSGNTIYF | TGTGCCAGCAAGGGCTGGTCGGGAAACACCATATATTTT
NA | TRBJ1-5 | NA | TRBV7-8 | CASSFLQVWAGNQSQHF | TGTGCCAGCAGCTTTCTACAGGTGTGGGCTGGCAATCAGTCCCAGCATTTT